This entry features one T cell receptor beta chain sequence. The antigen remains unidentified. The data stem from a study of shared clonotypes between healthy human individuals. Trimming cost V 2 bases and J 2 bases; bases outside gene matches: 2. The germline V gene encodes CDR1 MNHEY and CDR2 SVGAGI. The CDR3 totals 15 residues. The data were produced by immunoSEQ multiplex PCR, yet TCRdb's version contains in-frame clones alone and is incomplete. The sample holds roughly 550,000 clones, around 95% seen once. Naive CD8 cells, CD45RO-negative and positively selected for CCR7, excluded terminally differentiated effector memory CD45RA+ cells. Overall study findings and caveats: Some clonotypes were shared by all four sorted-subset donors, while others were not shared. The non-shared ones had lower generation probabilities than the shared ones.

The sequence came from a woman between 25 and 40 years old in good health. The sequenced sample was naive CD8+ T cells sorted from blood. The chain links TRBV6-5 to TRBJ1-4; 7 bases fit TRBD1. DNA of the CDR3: TGTGCCAGCAGTTACACACAGGGGACTAATGAAAAACTGTTTTTT. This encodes CASSYTQGTNEKLFF.